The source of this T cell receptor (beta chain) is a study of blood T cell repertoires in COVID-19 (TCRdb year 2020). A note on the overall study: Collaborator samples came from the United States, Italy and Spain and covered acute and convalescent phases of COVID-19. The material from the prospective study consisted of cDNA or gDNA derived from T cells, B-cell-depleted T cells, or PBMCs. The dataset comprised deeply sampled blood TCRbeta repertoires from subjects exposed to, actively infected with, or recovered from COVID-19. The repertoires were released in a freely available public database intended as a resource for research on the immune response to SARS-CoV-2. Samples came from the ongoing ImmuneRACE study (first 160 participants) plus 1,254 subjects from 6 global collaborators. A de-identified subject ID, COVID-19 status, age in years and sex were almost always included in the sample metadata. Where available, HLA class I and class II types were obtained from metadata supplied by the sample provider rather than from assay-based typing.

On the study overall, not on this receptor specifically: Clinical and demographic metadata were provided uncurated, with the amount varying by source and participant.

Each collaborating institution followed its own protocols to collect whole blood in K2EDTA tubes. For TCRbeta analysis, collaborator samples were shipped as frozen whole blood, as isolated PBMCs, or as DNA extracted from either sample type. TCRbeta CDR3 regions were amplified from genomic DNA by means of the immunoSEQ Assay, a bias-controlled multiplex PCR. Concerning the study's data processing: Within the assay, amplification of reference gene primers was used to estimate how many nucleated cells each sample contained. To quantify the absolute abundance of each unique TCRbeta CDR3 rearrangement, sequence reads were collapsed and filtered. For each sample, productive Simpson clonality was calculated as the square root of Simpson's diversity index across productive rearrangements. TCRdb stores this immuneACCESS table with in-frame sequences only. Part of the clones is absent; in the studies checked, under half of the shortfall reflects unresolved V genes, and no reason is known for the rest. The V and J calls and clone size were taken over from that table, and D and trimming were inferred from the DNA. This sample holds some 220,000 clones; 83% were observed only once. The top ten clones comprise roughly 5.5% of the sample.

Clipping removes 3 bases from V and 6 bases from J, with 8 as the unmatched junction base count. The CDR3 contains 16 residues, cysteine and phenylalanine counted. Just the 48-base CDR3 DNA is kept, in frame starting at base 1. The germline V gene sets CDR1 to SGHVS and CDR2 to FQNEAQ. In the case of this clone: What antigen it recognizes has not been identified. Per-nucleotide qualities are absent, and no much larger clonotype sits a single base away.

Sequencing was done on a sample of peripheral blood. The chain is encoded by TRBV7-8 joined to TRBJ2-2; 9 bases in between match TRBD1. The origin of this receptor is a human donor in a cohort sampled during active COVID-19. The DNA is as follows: TGTGCCAGCAGCTTTGGGACAGGGAATATTGCCGGGGAGCTGTTTTTT. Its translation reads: CASSFGTGNIAGELFF.